This T cell receptor (beta chain) derives from a study of blood T cell repertoires in COVID-19. The overall study: Both acute and convalescent COVID-19 samples were obtained from the United States, Italy and Spain. In each case, the material was cDNA or gDNA derived from T cells, B-cell-depleted T cells, or PBMCs.

In the study's own analysis: Amplification of reference gene primers provided the estimated nucleated cell counts. Data came from immunoSEQ multiplex PCR; TCRdb stores just in-frame clones and leaves some out. That table is the source of V, J and clone size, and D and trimming were worked out from the DNA. The sample shows a few hundred thousand clones, roughly 85% of them seen only once. Germline V lookup: CDR1 MDHEN, CDR2 SYDVKM. Trimming took 5 bases from V and 7 from J, leaving 12 bases between them. CDR3 length: 13 residues. What was sequenced was peripheral blood. This rearrangement joins TRBV28 to TRBJ1-3; D not resolved. The sequence came from a woman between 25 and 40 years old with active or convalescent COVID-19. CDR3 region: CASSLRRGNTIYF. DNA of the CDR3: TGTGCCAGCAGTCTACGTAGAGGGAACACCATATATTTT. The variable domain in full, completed from reference TRBV28 and TRBJ1-3, reads DVKVTQSSRYLVKRTGEKVFLECVQDMDHENMFWYRQDPGLGLRLIYFSYDVKMKEKGDIPEGYSVSREKKERFSLILESASTNQTSMYLCASSLRRGNTIYFGEGSWLTVV.